Below, one T cell receptor beta chain is given with its context. This clonotype was seen at least ten times. Its cognate antigen has yet to be identified. No much larger clone is present one base from it, and per-base qualities are unavailable. The iRepertoire nested amplicon-rescue multiplex PCR (arm-PCR) platform was used to amplify TCR alpha and beta CDR3 regions from RNA. For one-step reverse transcription and amplification, roughly 95-450 ng of tissue mRNA or PBMC total RNA was used as input. Following bead purification, Illumina adapters were added by a secondary multiplex PCR, and the libraries were gel-purified between 200 and 400 bp. Demultiplexing relied on internal 6-nucleotide barcodes carried by the libraries. The libraries were sequenced on an Illumina MiSeq using 2x220 or 2x250 nucleotide paired-end reads. For the original study's pipeline: Paired reads were merged using FLASH 1.2.11 and aligned with BWA-MEM to the GRCh37 human genome, and TRA and TRB reads were then extracted. For V and J assignment, an IMGT-derived reference of cassette sequences and CDR3 motifs that included pseudogenes was used. Reads were translated in three frames, and productive CDR3s were defined as those with a C...FGXG motif and no stop codons. Clonotypes were defined as unique combinations of V-J cassette pair and CDR3 amino acid sequence. Hamming distance filtering was applied to reads, with thresholds set by the sequence error rate of each sample in mapped regions. The public reads were reanalyzed by TCRdb: fastp trimming at Q25, MiXCR alignment, in-frame beta chains only. Each CDR3 protein gets just one entry, which takes the most common genes and DNA from the rows behind it. These V and J calls derive from TCRdb rather than the authors' analysis. This sample has 90,000 to 100,000 distinct CDR3 sequences in its table, and around 37% of those were observed once. Of the sample, 35% to 45% falls within the top ten clones.

The CDR3 spans 13 residues, from the cysteine through the phenylalanine. The only DNA kept is the CDR3, 39 bases in frame from the first base. From the germline V gene, CDR1 is ENHRY and CDR2 is SYGVKD. For this chain, trimming is 8 bases at the V end and 6 bases at the J end, and the number of junction bases without a gene match is 4. The data stem from a study of glioma-infiltrating T cells listed by TCRdb under 2016. Background for the entire study: Sequencing of TCR alpha- and beta-chain repertoires was performed on glioma tissue, on non-neoplastic brain tissue, and on matched peripheral blood mononuclear cells. To gauge divergence between tissue and blood T-cell populations, every tissue-infiltrating repertoire was compared against the peripheral blood repertoire from the same patient. Three low-grade glioma patients, several primary glioblastoma patients, and three non-glioma patients who contributed non-neoplastic brain tissue made up the paired cohort.

Overall study results and their limits: In non-neoplastic patients, VJ-independent divergence between tissue and blood fell below expectation, whereas in all gliomas, and especially in low-grade gliomas, the divergence rose above expectation. Group comparisons were based on small numbers of patients: three non-neoplastic, three low-grade glioma and about eight glioblastoma patients. Very few CDR3 sequences were found to be shared between tissue and blood, and this scarcity was attributed to high CDR3 diversity and limited sampling.

The chain links TRBV10-3 with TRBJ1-6; the junction holds 7 bases that match TRBD1. This TCR came from a human donor with low-grade glioma or glioblastoma, undergoing nonglioma brain surgery, or in good health (not recorded which). The sample taken for sequencing was glioma tissue, nonneoplastic brain tissue, or PBMCs (not recorded which). The CDR3 reads as follows: CAIAGTVNSPLHF. The DNA sequence is given as TGTGCCATCGCAGGGACAGTTAATTCACCCCTCCACTTT.